This is a list of T cell receptor beta chains from one sample in a study of blood T cell repertoires in COVID-19. The data were produced by immunoSEQ multiplex PCR, yet TCRdb's version contains in-frame clones alone and is incomplete. The sample lists around 250,000 clones; around 84% were seen once. Sequenced: peripheral blood. Receptors originate from a woman aged 40 to 50 who had recovered from COVID-19. Each CDR3 is given with its conserved first and last residue. A D gene is named only where the DNA matches it firmly. Clone sizes are given selectively: once, few, many, or a class where the clone is expanded.

len	v_gene	j_gene	abundance	d_gene	CDR3nt	CDR3aa
14	TRBV6-5	TRBJ1-2	NA	NA	TGTGCCAGCAACCCCCTTGGCAGGAACTATGGCTACACCTTC	CASNPLGRNYGYTF
17	TRBV5-5	TRBJ1-1	NA	TRBD1	TGTGCCAGCAGCCAGAGCAACCCGGACAGGCTGAACACTGAAGCTTTCTTT	CASSQSNPDRLNTEAFF
14	TRBV27	TRBJ2-5	NA	TRBD1	TGTGCCAGCAGCAGACTACAGGGGCAAGAGACCCAGTACTTC	CASSRLQGQETQYF
15	TRBV28	TRBJ2-7	NA	TRBD1	TGTGCCAGCAGTTTATTAGGACAGGGAGCCTACGAGCAGTACTTC	CASSLLGQGAYEQYF
12	TRBV7-2	TRBJ2-1	NA	TRBD1	TGTGCCAGCAGCCGGACAGGGCGTGAGCAGTTCTTC	CASSRTGREQFF
16	TRBV19	TRBJ2-2	NA	NA	TGTGCCAGTAGTCCCCAGGGTGGCGGGAACACCGGGGAGCTGTTTTTT	CASSPQGGGNTGELFF
14	TRBV5-1	TRBJ2-3	NA	TRBD1	TGCGCCAGCAGGACAGGGCAAAGCACAGATACGCAGTATTTT	CASRTGQSTDTQYF
16	TRBV4-1	TRBJ2-7	NA	TRBD1	TGCGCCAGCAGCTCCCTGACCGGGACAGGGACCTACGAGCAGTACTTC	CASSSLTGTGTYEQYF
15	TRBV7-9	TRBJ1-4	NA	NA	TGTGCCAGCAGCCCCCCTTTGAGGCTAGGAGAAAAACTGTTTTTT	CASSPPLRLGEKLFF
15	TRBV7-2	TRBJ2-1	NA	TRBD2	TGTGCCAGCACCCGGGGACTAGCGAATCACAATGAGCAGTTCTTC	CASTRGLANHNEQFF
13	TRBV27	TRBJ1-4	NA	NA	TGTGCCAGCAGTATCGACAGAGGAGAAAAACTGTTTTTT	CASSIDRGEKLFF
14	TRBV5-1	TRBJ1-6	NA	NA	TGCGCCAGCAGCCTGCAGGGGATTGGGTCACCCCTCCACTTT	CASSLQGIGSPLHF
14	TRBV29-1	TRBJ2-4	NA	TRBD1	TGCAGCGGCGTGTCCGGGACAGGGAAAAACATTCAGTACTTC	CSGVSGTGKNIQYF
13	TRBV10-2	TRBJ1-1	NA	TRBD1	TGCGCCAGCAAATCCAACAGGGGGACTGAAGCTTTCTTT	CASKSNRGTEAFF
16	TRBV7-9	TRBJ2-2	NA	TRBD2	TGTGCCAGCAGTCCTCTAGCGGGGGCCCTCACCGGGGAGCTGTTTTTT	CASSPLAGALTGELFF
14	TRBV15	TRBJ2-7	NA	NA	TGTGCCACCAGCAGAGATACCTTAGTATACGAGCAGTACTTC	CATSRDTLVYEQYF
14	TRBV24-1	TRBJ1-5	NA	NA	TGTGCCACCAGTGGATTGAGTAGCAATCAGCCCCAGCATTTT	CATSGLSSNQPQHF
13	TRBV3-1/TRBV3-2	TRBJ1-1	few	NA	TGTGCCAGCAGCCCGCACAGGGACACTGAAGCTTTCTTT	CASSPHRDTEAFF
16	TRBV5-4	TRBJ1-2	NA	TRBD1	TGTGCCAGCAGCCCAGGGGGTTCGACCTCCTCCTATGGCTACACCTTC	CASSPGGSTSSYGYTF
14	TRBV7-2	TRBJ1-5	NA	TRBD1	TGTGCCAGCAGCTTTGACAGGGGCGATCAGCCCCAGCATTTT	CASSFDRGDQPQHF
17	TRBV14	TRBJ2-5	NA	TRBD2	TGTGCCAGCAGCCTAGGGACTAGCGGTACAGATCAAGAGACCCAGTACTTC	CASSLGTSGTDQETQYF
15	TRBV5-1	TRBJ2-1	NA	NA	TGCGCCAGCAGCCTACAGATAAGCTCCTACAATGAGCAGTTCTTC	CASSLQISSYNEQFF
15	TRBV6-5	TRBJ1-2	NA	NA	TGTGCCAGCAGTAAGCAGGGCCCGGCTAACTATGGCTACACCTTC	CASSKQGPANYGYTF
15	TRBV5-1	TRBJ1-1	NA	TRBD1	TGCGCCAGCAGCTCATTACAGGGGGCAAACACTGAAGCTTTCTTT	CASSSLQGANTEAFF
16	TRBV5-6	TRBJ1-5	NA	NA	TGTGCCAGCAGCTTGCACCAGGCAGGAATGAATCAGCCCCAGCATTTT	CASSLHQAGMNQPQHF
11	TRBV20-1	TRBJ2-3	NA	NA	TGCAGTGCTGGCATACGCGATACGCAGTATTTT	CSAGIRDTQYF
15	TRBV28	TRBJ2-2	NA	NA	TGTGCCAGCAGTTTATTGGGAGGGAACACCGGGGAGCTGTTTTTT	CASSLLGGNTGELFF
16	TRBV27	TRBJ2-3	NA	NA	TGTGCCAGCAGTCCAAATGCCGGGGAGAGCACAGATACGCAGTATTTT	CASSPNAGESTDTQYF
12	TRBV7-9	TRBJ1-1	NA	NA	TGTGCCAGCAGCTCGACGGAGGTTGAAGCTTTCTTT	CASSSTEVEAFF
15	TRBV7-2	TRBJ2-7	few	NA	TGTGCCAGCAGCTTAGCCGGGATGGGGGGATACGAGCAGTACTTC	CASSLAGMGGYEQYF
13	TRBV28	TRBJ1-2	once	TRBD1	TGTGCCAGCAGTTTCGGACAGGGGTATGGCTACACCTTC	CASSFGQGYGYTF
13	TRBV27	TRBJ1-1	NA	NA	TGTGCCAGCTCACACCAGTCGAACACTGAAGCTTTCTTT	CASSHQSNTEAFF
16	TRBV11-3	TRBJ2-1	NA	TRBD2	TGTGCCAGCACCCGAGCGGGGACTAGCGGATTCAATGAGCAGTTCTTC	CASTRAGTSGFNEQFF